The 28 T cell receptor beta chains below all came from one sample that was sequenced in a study of cytomegalovirus exposure and HLA in healthy donors. Both 60 Vbeta primers and 13 Jbeta primers went into the PCR. Sequencing was performed with immunoSEQ multiplex PCR; in TCRdb, only in-frame clones are kept and a portion is missing. The table shows approximately 88,000 clones, with about 78% occurring only once. Sequencing used PBMCs. These TCRs come from a man aged 18 to 29 in good health and CMV-seropositive.

The chain combines TRBV6-5 with TRBJ2-1; a possible D gene is TRBD2 (5 bases). CDR1 is MNHEY and CDR2 is SVGAGI in the germline V gene. The CDR3 has 15 amino acids. V lost 0 bases to trimming and J lost 7 bases, with 13 bases between them. In DNA form, the CDR3 reads TGTGCCAGCAGTTACTCGGCCCTAGCCCCGAATGAGCAGTTCTTC. Translating it yields CASSYSALAPNEQFF.

This CDR3 is CATWTLYEQYF. CDR3 in DNA: TGTGCCACCTGGACATTATACGAGCAGTACTTC. The chain combines TRBV6-1 with TRBJ2-7; D possibly corresponds to TRBD1 (5 bases). This CDR3 comprises 11 residues. CDR1 is MNHNS, CDR2 SASEGT, per germline. V was shortened by 10 bases and J by 4 bases, with 11 bases between the two germline ends.

This clone is a singleton in its sample. V is TRBV18 and J is TRBJ1-2; tentatively, D is TRBD1 (5 bases). The CDR3 runs to 14 residues. V lost 3 bases to trimming and J lost 6 bases, with 14 bases between them. Germline CDR1 KGHSH, CDR2 LQKENI. CDR3 nucleotide sequence: TGTGCCAGCTCACCCCTCCCCAGGGCGGATGGCTACACCTTC. It codes for CASSPLPRADGYTF.

The chain links TRBV10-1 to TRBJ2-3; D remains ambiguous. CDR1 is WNHNN, CDR2 SYGVQD, per germline (reference sequence). This CDR3 has 12 amino acids. V was pared by 5 bases and J by 0 bases, with 3 bases between. CDR3 DNA sequence: TGCGCCAGCAGTCCTAGCACAGATACGCAGTATTTT. Protein sequence: CASSPSTDTQYF.

The CDR3, as DNA: TGTGCCACCAGCAGAGATAACAGGGGCTTACTAAAACTGTTTTTT. It encodes CATSRDNRGLLKLFF. The chain uses TRBV15 and TRBJ1-4, with 7 bases that match TRBD1. The CDR3 extends over 15 amino acids. V gave up 0 bases and J gave up 10 bases; unmatched junction bases: 8. Germline assignment: CDR1 LNHNV and CDR2 YYDKDF (reference sequence).

Concerning this clone: An end of the junction differs from the germline gene, which may be a read error. The V gene is TRBV19, the J gene TRBJ1-2; 7 bases map to TRBD1. Per germline, CDR1 LNHDA and CDR2 SQIVND (reference sequence). The CDR3 runs to 11 residues. The CDR3 sequence: CASSIDRVHAF. DNA of the CDR3: TGTGCCAGTAGTATCGACAGGGTGCACGCCTTC.

The rearrangement links TRBV7-8 to TRBJ1-2; D uncertain. Germline CDR1 SGHVS, CDR2 FQNEAQ. This CDR3 has 16 residues. The V end lost 5 bases, the J end lost 0 bases, and 16 bases lay between the germline ends. CDR3 amino acids: CASSHFSAPPNYGYTF. CDR3 DNA: TGTGCCAGCAGCCATTTTAGTGCTCCTCCTAACTATGGCTACACCTTC.

This chain uses TRBV7-3 with TRBJ2-1; D ambiguous. Germline CDR1 SGHTA, CDR2 FQGTGA. V was shortened by 0 bases and J by 6 bases, with 6 bases between the two germline ends. The CDR3 length is 13 residues. The CDR3 is CASSLTQINEQFF. The CDR3 DNA is TGTGCCAGCAGCTTAACGCAGATCAATGAGCAGTTCTTC.

This clone was detected a few times. The chain couples TRBV6-1 to TRBJ1-1; D is undetermined. The germline V gene encodes CDR1 MNHNS and CDR2 SASEGT. The CDR3 totals 13 residues. V was pared by 2 bases and J by 2 bases, with 6 bases between. CDR3 bases: TGTGCCAGCAGTGAACGTGTCAACACTGAAGCTTTCTTT. Translating gives CASSERVNTEAFF.

This chain connects TRBV5-4 to TRBJ2-5, with D perhaps matching TRBD1 (6 bases). Germline values: CDR1 SGHNT, CDR2 YYREEE (reference sequence). Trimming took 6 bases from V and 3 from J, leaving 18 bases between them. This CDR3 is 15 amino acids long. The CDR3: CASNLHRDTEETQYF. In DNA, the CDR3 is TGTGCCAGCAACCTACACCGGGACACGGAAGAGACCCAGTACTTC. Full variable domain (outside the CDR3, taken from reference TRBV5-4 and TRBJ2-5): ETGVTQSPTHLIKTRGQQVTLRCSSQSGHNTVSWYQQALGQGPQFIFQYYREEENGRGNFPPRFSGLQFPNYSSELNVNALELDDSALYLCASNLHRDTEETQYFGPGTRLLVL.

The rearrangement uses TRBV5-4 and TRBJ1-1, with 8 bases matching TRBD1. CDR3 length equals 14 residues. The germline V gene encodes CDR1 SGHNT and CDR2 YYREEE (reference sequence). V lost 4 bases to trimming and J lost 4 bases; unmatched junction nucleotides: 6. The CDR3 loop reads CASSRQGRGTEAFF. The CDR3 DNA reads as TGTGCCAGCAGCCGACAGGGGCGGGGCACTGAAGCTTTCTTT.

The table lists this clone with a count of one. The rearrangement uses TRBV25-1 and TRBJ2-1; the D is unclear. CDR3 length: 13 amino acids. Trimming cost V 1 base and J 9 bases, with 10 bases left between them. The V gene's germline CDR1 is MGHDK and CDR2 SYGVNS. CDR3 amino acids: CASSEWQFGEQFF. CDR3 DNA sequence: TGTGCCAGCAGTGAATGGCAGTTTGGTGAGCAGTTCTTC. The variable domain in full, completed from reference TRBV25-1 and TRBJ2-1, reads EADIYQTPRYLVIGTGKKITLECSQTMGHDKMYWYQQDPGMELHLIHYSYGVNSTEKGDLSSESTVSRIRTEHFPLTLESARPSHTSQYLCASSEWQFGEQFFGPGTRLTVL.

This clone was detected only a few times. The CDR3 sequence: CASPMNTEAFF. The CDR3 nucleotides read TGCGCCAGCCCCATGAACACTGAAGCTTTCTTT. This chain links TRBV5-1 with TRBJ1-1; D unresolved. The CDR3 covers 11 residues. Germline V gene sequence: CDR1 SGHRS, CDR2 YFSETQ. The ends were cut back, 7 bases at V and 0 bases at J, with 4 bases in the middle.

This chain links TRBV6-5 with TRBJ2-7; 7 bases are a match to TRBD1. Looked up from germline, CDR1 is MNHEY and CDR2 is SVGAGI. The V and J ends lost 5 bases and 4 bases, in that order; junction bases with no gene match: 8. This CDR3 has 14 amino acids. The CDR3, as DNA: TGTGCCAGCAGTCCCTGGGGACAGCAATACGAGCAGTACTTC. Its protein is CASSPWGQQYEQYF.

This clone was counted a few times. V and J are TRBV19 and TRBJ2-7; D may be TRBD2 (6 bases). Germline CDR1 reads LNHDA; CDR2 reads SQIVND (reference sequence). This CDR3 region has 13 residues. Trimming pared 6 bases from V and 5 bases from J, leaving 14 bases between. The CDR3 DNA follows: TGTGCCAGTAGCAAACTCCTAGCGAACGAGCAGTACTTC. Translating it yields CASSKLLANEQYF.

The chain employs TRBV4-2 and TRBJ1-1; D possibly corresponds to TRBD1 (5 bases). This CDR3 spans 15 amino acids. Germline V lookup: CDR1 LGHNA, CDR2 YNFKEQ. V lost 1 base, J lost 5 bases, and 14 bases lay in between. DNA of the CDR3: TGTGCCAGCAGCCAAGTCGTCGGGGGGGTGACTGAAGCTTTCTTT. Translating gives CASSQVVGGVTEAFF.

This clone was detected once. CDR3 loop: CASIPRGGAWYEQYF. The CDR3, as DNA: TGTGCCAGCATCCCGCGGGGGGGCGCATGGTACGAGCAGTACTTC. The J gene is TRBJ2-7, the V gene TRBV6-5, with TRBD2 matching over 9 bases. V was clipped by 7 bases and J by 4 bases; unmatched bases: 11. Germline lookup yields CDR1 MNHEY and CDR2 SVGAGI. The CDR3 runs to 15 residues.

This clone was seen repeatedly, ten times or more. The J gene is TRBJ1-2, the V gene TRBV18; 7 positions match TRBD1. This CDR3 is 17 amino acids long. V lost 3 bases and J lost 6; bases outside the gene matches: 16. CDR1 is KGHSH, CDR2 LQKENI, per germline. The CDR3 here is CASSPLPPKTGMDGYTF. The CDR3 nucleotides read TGTGCCAGCTCACCCCTGCCCCCAAAGACAGGGATGGATGGCTACACCTTC.

The genes are TRBV5-4 and TRBJ1-2; 9 nucleotides line up with TRBD1. This CDR3 is 15 amino acids long. The ends lost 3 bases at V and 3 bases at J; junction bases unmatched: 6. Germline CDR1 and CDR2: SGHNT and YYREEE (reference sequence). The CDR3 spells CASSSTTGGHYGYTF. Here the CDR3 DNA reads TGTGCCAGCAGCTCAACGACAGGGGGGCACTATGGCTACACCTTC.

V is TRBV6-1 and J is TRBJ1-3; 9 bases are a match to TRBD1. This CDR3 is 15 amino acids long. V was clipped by 1 base and J by 4 bases; unmatched bases: 2. Germline CDR1 MNHNS, CDR2 SASEGT. The CDR3 DNA follows: TGTGCCAGCAGTGAAGTGGGACAGGGAGGAAACACCATATATTTT. It is translated as CASSEVGQGGNTIYF.

The chain carries TRBV19 and TRBJ1-5; 9 bases agree with TRBD1. Germline CDR1 and CDR2: LNHDA and SQIVND (reference sequence). V was clipped by 6 bases and J by 5 bases; unmatched bases: 5. The CDR3 extends over 14 amino acids. The chain's CDR3 is CASSMDRGDQPQHF. The CDR3 coding sequence is TGTGCCAGTAGCATGGACAGGGGTGATCAGCCCCAGCATTTT. Based on the CDR3 plus reference TRBV19 and TRBJ1-5, the full variable domain is DGGITQSPKYLFRKEGQNVTLSCEQNLNHDAMYWYRQDPGQGLRLIYYSQIVNDFQKGDIAEGYSVSREKKESFPLTVTSAQKNPTAFYLCASSMDRGDQPQHFGDGTRLSIL.

The V call is TRBV11-3, the J call TRBJ2-5, with 7 bases matching TRBD1. The germline gives CDR1 SGHNT, CDR2 YENEEA. This CDR3 is 13 amino acids long. The ends lost 3 bases at V and 5 bases at J; junction bases unmatched: 3. The CDR3 region is CASSFRQGETQYF. The CDR3 DNA sequence: TGTGCCAGCAGCTTTCGACAGGGCGAGACCCAGTACTTC.

CDR3 loop: CSASGAGTQYF. The CDR3, as DNA: TGCAGTGCTAGTGGGGCCGGGACCCAGTACTTC. The V and J genes are TRBV20-1 and TRBJ2-5, with D perhaps TRBD1 (5 bases). Germline lookup yields CDR1 DFQATT and CDR2 SNEGSKA (reference sequence). The CDR3 spans 11 residues. With 3 bases removed from V and 7 bases from J, the gap between germline ends came to 9 bases.

V usage is TRBV6-5 and J usage is TRBJ2-7; 9 positions match TRBD1. The CDR3 is made up of 15 amino acids. The V gene end was trimmed by 4 bases and the J gene end by 2 bases; junction bases not matched to a gene: 6. CDR1 and CDR2 (germline): MNHEY, SVGAGI. This chain's CDR3 is CASSSADRGAYEQYF. CDR3 coding DNA: TGTGCCAGCAGTTCCGCCGACAGGGGGGCCTACGAGCAGTACTTC.

The chain joins TRBV7-9 to TRBJ2-5, with D perhaps matching TRBD1 (6 bases). CDR3 length equals 13 residues. Germline CDR1 and CDR2: SEHNR and FQNEAQ (reference sequence). Trimming shortened V by 5 bases and J by 5 bases, and 12 bases separated the two germline ends. This CDR3 is CASSHRERETQYF. The CDR3 nucleotides are TGTGCCAGCAGCCACAGGGAAAGGGAGACCCAGTACTTC.

This sequence joins TRBV4-1 and TRBJ2-7; D is uncertain. This CDR3 is built from 14 residues. The ends were cut back, 1 base at V and 1 base at J, with 8 bases in the middle. Germline V gives CDR1 MGHRA, CDR2 YSYEKL. The CDR3 DNA reads as TGCGCCAGCAGCCAAGCGCGGCTGTCCTACGAGCAGTACTTC. This gives the protein CASSQARLSYEQYF.

V is TRBV5-1 and J is TRBJ2-7; D unresolved. V was clipped by 4 bases and J by 6 bases, with 14 bases between them. Germline loops: CDR1 SGHRS, CDR2 YFSETQ. This CDR3 comprises 13 residues. This CDR3 reads CASSIDGAGEQYF. CDR3 coding DNA: TGCGCCAGCAGCATCGACGGAGCCGGCGAGCAGTACTTC. Using reference TRBV5-1 and TRBJ2-7 for the parts outside the CDR3, the full variable domain is KAGVTQTPRYLIKTRGQQVTLSCSPISGHRSVSWYQQTPGQGLQFLFEYFSETQRNKGNFPGRFSGRQFSNSRSEMNVSTLELGDSALYLCASSIDGAGEQYFGPGTRLTVT.

The CDR3 sequence: CASSFQASVGEKLFF. For the CDR3, the DNA is TGTGCCAGCAGTTTTCAGGCGAGTGTGGGTGAAAAACTGTTTTTT. This rearrangement joins TRBV28 to TRBJ1-4; no reliable D call. V was pared by 3 bases and J by 7 bases, with 15 bases between. This CDR3 contains 15 residues. Germline assignment: CDR1 MDHEN and CDR2 SYDVKM.